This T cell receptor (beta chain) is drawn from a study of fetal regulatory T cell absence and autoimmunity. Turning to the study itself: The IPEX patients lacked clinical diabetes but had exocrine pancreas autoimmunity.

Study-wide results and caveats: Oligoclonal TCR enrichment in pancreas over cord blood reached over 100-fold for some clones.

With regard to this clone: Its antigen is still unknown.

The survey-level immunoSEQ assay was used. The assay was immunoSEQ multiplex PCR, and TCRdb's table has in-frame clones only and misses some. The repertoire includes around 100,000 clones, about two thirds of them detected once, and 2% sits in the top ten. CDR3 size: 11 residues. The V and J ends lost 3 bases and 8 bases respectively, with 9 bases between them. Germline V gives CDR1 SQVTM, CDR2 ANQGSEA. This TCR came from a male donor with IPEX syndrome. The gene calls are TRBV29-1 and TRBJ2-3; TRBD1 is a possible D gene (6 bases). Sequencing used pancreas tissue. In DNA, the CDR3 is TGCAGCGTTGAGGTACAGGGTACGCAGTATTTT. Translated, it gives CSVEVQGTQYF.